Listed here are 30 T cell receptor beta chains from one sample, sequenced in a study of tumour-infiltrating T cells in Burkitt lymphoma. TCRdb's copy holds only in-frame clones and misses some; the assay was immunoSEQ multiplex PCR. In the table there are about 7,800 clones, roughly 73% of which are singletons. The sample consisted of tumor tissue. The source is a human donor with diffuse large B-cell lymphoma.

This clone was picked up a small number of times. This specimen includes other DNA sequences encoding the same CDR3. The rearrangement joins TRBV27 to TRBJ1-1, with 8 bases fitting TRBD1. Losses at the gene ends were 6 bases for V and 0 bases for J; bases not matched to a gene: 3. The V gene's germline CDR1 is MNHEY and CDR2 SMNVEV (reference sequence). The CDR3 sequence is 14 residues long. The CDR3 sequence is CASRRQGLNTEAFF. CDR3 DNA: TGTGCCAGCAGGCGACAGGGGTTGAACACTGAAGCTTTCTTT.

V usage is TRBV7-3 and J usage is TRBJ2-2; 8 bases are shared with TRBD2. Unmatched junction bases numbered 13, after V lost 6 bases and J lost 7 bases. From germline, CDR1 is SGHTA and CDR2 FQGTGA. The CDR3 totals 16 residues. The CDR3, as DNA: TGTGCCAGCAGTCCCAACTCACGGGGGGGCCTCGGGGAGCTGTTTTTT. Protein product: CASSPNSRGGLGELFF.

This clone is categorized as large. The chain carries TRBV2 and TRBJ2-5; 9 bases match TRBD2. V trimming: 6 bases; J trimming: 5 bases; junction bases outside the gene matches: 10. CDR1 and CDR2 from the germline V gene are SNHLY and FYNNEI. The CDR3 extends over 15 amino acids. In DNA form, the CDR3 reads TGTGCCAGCAGCGCCGGGCTAGCGGGGTGGGAGACCCAGTACTTC. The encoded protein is CASSAGLAGWETQYF.

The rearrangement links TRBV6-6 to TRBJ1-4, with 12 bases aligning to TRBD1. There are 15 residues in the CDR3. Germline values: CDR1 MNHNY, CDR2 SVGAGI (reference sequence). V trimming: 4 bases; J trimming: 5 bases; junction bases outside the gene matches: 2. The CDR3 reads CASSSGTGGNEKLFF. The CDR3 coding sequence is TGTGCCAGCAGTTCGGGGACAGGGGGCAATGAAAAACTGTTTTTT.

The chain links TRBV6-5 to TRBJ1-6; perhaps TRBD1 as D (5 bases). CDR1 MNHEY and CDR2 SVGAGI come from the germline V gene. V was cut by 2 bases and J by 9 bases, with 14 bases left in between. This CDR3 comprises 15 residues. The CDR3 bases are TGTGCCAGCAGTTACGGGACCCCGGACCCTTCACCCCTCCACTTT. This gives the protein CASSYGTPDPSPLHF.

The CDR3 DNA sequence: TGCAGCGTTGGTACAGGGGCTTACAATGAGCAGTTCTTC. Encoded protein: CSVGTGAYNEQFF. The chain has TRBV29-1 and TRBJ2-1; 7 nucleotides align to TRBD1. The CDR3 has 13 residues. Germline V lookup: CDR1 SQVTM, CDR2 ANQGSEA. V dropped 4 bases and J dropped 4; count of bases not matched to a gene: 4.

CDR3 sequence reads: CASSPWRDRSSYNEQFF. The CDR3 DNA follows: TGTGCCAGCAGCCCCTGGCGGGACCGGAGCTCCTACAATGAGCAGTTCTTC. The chain joins TRBV9 to TRBJ2-1; D is perhaps TRBD2 (6 bases). CDR3 length: 17 amino acids. Looked up from germline, CDR1 is SGDLS and CDR2 is YYNGEE. V lost 4 bases and J lost 0, with 17 bases in between.

CDR3: CASSPVTRGPYEQYF. DNA of the CDR3: TGTGCCAGCAGCCCAGTTACCAGGGGACCCTACGAGCAGTACTTC. J is TRBJ2-7 and V is TRBV7-2, with D tentatively TRBD1 (6 bases). Germline CDR1 reads SGHTA; CDR2 reads FQGNSA. Trimming pared 5 bases from V and 2 bases from J, leaving 16 bases between. This CDR3 comprises 15 residues.

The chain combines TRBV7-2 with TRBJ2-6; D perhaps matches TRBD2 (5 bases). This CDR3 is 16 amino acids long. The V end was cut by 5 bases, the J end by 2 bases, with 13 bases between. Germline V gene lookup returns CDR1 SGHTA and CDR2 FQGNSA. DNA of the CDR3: TGTGCCAGCAGCCCCGACGTGAGGGCTGGGGCCAACGTCCTGACTTTC. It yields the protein CASSPDVRAGANVLTF.

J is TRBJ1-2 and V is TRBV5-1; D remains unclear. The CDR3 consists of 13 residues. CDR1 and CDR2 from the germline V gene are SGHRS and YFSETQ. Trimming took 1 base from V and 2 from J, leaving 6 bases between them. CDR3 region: CASSLTENYGYTF. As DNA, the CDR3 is TGCGCCAGCAGCTTGACAGAGAACTATGGCTACACCTTC.

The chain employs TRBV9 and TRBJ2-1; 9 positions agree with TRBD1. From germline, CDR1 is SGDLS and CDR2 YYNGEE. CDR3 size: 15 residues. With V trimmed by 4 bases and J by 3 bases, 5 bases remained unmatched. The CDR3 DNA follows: TGTGCCAGCAGCCCACAGGGGGCACTCTACAATGAGCAGTTCTTC. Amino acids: CASSPQGALYNEQFF.

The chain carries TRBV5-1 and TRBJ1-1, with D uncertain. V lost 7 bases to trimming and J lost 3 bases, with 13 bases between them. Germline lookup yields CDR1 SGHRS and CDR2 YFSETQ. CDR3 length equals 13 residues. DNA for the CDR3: TGCGCCAGCTCCTCAGGAGACGACACTGAAGCTTTCTTT. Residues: CASSSGDDTEAFF.

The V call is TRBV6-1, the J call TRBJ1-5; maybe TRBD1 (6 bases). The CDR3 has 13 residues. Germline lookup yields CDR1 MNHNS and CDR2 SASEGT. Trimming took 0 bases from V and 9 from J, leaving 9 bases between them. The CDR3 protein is CASSEAGGRPQHF. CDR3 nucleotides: TGTGCCAGCAGTGAAGCTGGGGGGCGGCCCCAGCATTTT.

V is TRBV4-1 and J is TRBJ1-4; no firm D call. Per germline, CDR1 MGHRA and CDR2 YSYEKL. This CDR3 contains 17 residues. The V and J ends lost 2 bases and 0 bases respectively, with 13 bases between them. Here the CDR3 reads CASSQKRTSATNEKLFF. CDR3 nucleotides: TGCGCCAGCAGCCAAAAGAGGACCTCTGCAACTAATGAAAAACTGTTTTTT.

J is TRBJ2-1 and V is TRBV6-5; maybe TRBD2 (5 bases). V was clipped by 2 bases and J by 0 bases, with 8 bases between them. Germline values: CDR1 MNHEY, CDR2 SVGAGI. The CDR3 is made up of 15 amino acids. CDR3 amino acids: CASSYTGSSYNEQFF. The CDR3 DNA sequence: TGTGCCAGCAGTTACACGGGGAGCTCCTACAATGAGCAGTTCTTC.

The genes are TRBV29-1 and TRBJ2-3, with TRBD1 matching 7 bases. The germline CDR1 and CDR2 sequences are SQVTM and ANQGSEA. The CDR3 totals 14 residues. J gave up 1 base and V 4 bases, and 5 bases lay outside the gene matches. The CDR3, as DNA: TGCAGCGTTGTAGGGGGACAGCGCACAGATACGCAGTATTTT. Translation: CSVVGGQRTDTQYF.

The CDR3 region is CASSLVSSGGEETQYF. DNA of the CDR3: TGTGCCAGCAGCTTAGTCTCTAGCGGGGGCGAAGAGACCCAGTACTTC. J is TRBJ2-5 and V is TRBV7-2; TRBD2 matches at 10 bases. V gave up 1 base and J gave up 3 bases; unmatched junction bases: 5. CDR3 length equals 16 residues. Germline CDR1 is SGHTA and CDR2 is FQGNSA.

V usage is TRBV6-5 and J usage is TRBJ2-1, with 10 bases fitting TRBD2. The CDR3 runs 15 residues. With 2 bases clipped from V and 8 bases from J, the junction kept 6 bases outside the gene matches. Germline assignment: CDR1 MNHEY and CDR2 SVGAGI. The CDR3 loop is CASSYAAGGFDEQFF. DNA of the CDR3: TGTGCCAGCAGTTACGCAGCGGGGGGGTTTGATGAGCAGTTCTTC.

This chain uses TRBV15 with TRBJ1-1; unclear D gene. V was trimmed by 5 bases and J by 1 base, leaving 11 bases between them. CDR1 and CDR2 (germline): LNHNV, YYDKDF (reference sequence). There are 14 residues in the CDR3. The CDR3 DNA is TGTGCCACCAGCTTTGAAAAGGCGAACACTGAAGCTTTCTTT. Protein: CATSFEKANTEAFF.

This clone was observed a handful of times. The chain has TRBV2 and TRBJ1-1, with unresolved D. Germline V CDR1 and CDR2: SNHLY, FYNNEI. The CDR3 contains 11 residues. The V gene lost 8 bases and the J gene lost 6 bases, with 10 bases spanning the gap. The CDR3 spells CASRLRPEAFF. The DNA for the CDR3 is TGTGCCAGCCGTTTACGCCCTGAAGCTTTCTTT.

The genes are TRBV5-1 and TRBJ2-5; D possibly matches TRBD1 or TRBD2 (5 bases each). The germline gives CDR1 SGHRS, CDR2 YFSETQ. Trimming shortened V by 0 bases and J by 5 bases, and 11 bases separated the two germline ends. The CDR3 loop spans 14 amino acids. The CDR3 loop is CASSLADWGETQYF. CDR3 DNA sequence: TGCGCCAGCAGCTTGGCGGATTGGGGGGAGACCCAGTACTTC. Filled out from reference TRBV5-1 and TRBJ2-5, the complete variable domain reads KAGVTQTPRYLIKTRGQQVTLSCSPISGHRSVSWYQQTPGQGLQFLFEYFSETQRNKGNFPGRFSGRQFSNSRSEMNVSTLELGDSALYLCASSLADWGETQYFGPGTRLLVL.

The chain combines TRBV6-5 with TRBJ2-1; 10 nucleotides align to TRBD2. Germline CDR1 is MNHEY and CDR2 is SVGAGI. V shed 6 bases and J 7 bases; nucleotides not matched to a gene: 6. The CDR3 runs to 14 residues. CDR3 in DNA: TGTGCCAGCAGACTAGCGGGGCCATCTAATGAGCAGTTCTTC. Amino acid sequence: CASRLAGPSNEQFF.

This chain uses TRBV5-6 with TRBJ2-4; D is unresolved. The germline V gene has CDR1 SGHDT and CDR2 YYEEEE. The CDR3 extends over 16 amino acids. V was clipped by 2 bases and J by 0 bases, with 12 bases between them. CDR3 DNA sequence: TGTGCCAGCAGCTTTCGGCACACAATAGCCAAAAACATTCAGTACTTC. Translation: CASSFRHTIAKNIQYF.

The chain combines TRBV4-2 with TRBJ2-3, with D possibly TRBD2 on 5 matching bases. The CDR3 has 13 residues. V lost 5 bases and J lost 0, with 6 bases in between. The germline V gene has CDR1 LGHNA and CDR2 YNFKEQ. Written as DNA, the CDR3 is TGTGCCAGCAGCGGACTTAGCACAGATACGCAGTATTTT. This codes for CASSGLSTDTQYF.

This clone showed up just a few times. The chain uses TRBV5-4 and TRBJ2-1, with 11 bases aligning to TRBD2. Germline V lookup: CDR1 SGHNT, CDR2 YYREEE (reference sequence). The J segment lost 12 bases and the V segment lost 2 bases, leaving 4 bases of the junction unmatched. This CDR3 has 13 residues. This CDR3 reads CASSFRLAGTQFF. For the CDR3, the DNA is TGTGCCAGCAGCTTTCGACTAGCGGGGACGCAGTTCTTC.

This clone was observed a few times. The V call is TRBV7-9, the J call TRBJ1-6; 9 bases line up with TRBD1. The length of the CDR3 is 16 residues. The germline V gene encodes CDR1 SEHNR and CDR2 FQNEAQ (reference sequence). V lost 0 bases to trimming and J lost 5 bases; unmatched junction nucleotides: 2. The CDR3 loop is CASSLAGQGDNSPLHF. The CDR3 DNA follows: TGTGCCAGCAGCTTAGCGGGACAGGGCGATAATTCACCCCTCCACTTT. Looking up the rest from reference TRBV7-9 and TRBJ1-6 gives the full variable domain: DTGVSQNPRHKITKRGQNVTFRCDPISEHNRLYWYRQTLGQGPEFLTYFQNEAQLEKSRLLSDRFSAERPKGSFSTLEIQRTEQGDSAMYLCASSLAGQGDNSPLHFGNGTRLTVT.

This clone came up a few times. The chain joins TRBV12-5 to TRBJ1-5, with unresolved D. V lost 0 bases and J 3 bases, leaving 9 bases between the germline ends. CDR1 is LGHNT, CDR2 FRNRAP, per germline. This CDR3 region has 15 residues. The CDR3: CASGLVGGSNQPQHF. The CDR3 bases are TGTGCTAGTGGTTTGGTTGGCGGCTCCAATCAGCCCCAGCATTTT. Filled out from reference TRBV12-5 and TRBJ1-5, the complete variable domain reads DARVTQTPRHKVTEMGQEVTMRCQPILGHNTVFWYRQTMMQGLELLAYFRNRAPLDDSGMPKDRFSAEMPDATLATLKIQPSEPRDSAVYFCASGLVGGSNQPQHFGDGTRLSIL.

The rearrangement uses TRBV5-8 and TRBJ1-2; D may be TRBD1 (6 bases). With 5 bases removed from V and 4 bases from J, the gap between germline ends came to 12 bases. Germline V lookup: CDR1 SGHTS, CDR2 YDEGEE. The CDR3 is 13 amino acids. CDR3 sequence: CASSSGAVYGYTF. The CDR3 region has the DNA TGTGCCAGCAGTTCAGGGGCTGTCTATGGCTACACCTTC. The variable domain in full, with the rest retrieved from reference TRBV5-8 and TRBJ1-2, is EAGVTQSPTHLIKTRGQQATLRCSPISGHTSVYWYQQALGLGLQFLLWYDEGEERNRGNFPPRFSGRQFPNYSSELNVNALELEDSALYLCASSSGAVYGYTFGSGTRLTVV.

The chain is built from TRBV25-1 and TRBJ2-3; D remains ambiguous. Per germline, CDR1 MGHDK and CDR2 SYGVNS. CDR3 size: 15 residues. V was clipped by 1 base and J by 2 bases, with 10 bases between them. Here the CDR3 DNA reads TGTGCCAGCAGTGAATGGAAAGGTCTCACAGATACGCAGTATTTT. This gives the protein CASSEWKGLTDTQYF.

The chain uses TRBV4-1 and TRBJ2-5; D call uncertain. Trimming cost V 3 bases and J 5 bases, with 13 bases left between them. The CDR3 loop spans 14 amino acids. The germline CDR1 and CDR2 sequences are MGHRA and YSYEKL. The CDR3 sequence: CASSHVPYGETQYF. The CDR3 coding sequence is TGCGCCAGCAGCCACGTCCCATACGGGGAGACCCAGTACTTC.